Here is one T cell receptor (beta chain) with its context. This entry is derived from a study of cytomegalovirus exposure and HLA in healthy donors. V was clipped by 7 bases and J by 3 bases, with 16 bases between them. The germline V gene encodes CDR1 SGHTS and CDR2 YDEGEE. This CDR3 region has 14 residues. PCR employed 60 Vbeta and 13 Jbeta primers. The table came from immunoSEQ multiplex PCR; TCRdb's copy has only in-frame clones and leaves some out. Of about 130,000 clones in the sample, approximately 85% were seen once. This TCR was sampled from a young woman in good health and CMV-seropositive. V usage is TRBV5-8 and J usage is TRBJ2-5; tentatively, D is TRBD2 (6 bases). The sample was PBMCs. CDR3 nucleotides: TGTGCCAGCCACCGCCGACAGCGGGAAGAGACCCAGTACTTC. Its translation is CASHRRQREETQYF.